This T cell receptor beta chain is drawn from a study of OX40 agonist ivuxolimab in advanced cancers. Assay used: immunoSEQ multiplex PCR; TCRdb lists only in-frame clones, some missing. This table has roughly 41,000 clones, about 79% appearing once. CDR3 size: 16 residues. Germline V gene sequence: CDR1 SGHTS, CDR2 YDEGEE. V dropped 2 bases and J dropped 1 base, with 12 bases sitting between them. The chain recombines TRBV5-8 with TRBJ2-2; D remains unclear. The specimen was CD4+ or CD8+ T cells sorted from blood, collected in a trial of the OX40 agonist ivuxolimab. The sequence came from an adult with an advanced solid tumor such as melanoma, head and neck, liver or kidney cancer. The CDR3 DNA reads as TGTGCCAGCAGCTTTTATTTAGGGTTGAACACCGGGGAGCTGTTTTTT. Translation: CASSFYLGLNTGELFF.